The 11 T cell receptor beta chains listed next were all sequenced from one sample in a study of blood T cell repertoires in COVID-19. Clones were read by immunoSEQ multiplex PCR, and TCRdb kept only the in-frame ones, dropping some. This sample has about 140,000 clones, with over 75% found just once. The source material was peripheral blood. Source of these receptors: a man in his sixties or seventies with acute or convalescent COVID-19.

The chain links TRBV19 to TRBJ1-5; 8 nucleotides agree with TRBD1. Germline V gives CDR1 LNHDA, CDR2 SQIVND (reference sequence). The CDR3 sequence is 16 residues long. V shed 9 bases, J shed 0 bases, and the junction held 10 bases outside the gene matches. CDR3 sequence (DNA): TGTGCCAGCGCAGACAGGGGCACTTATAGCAATCAGCCCCAGCATTTT. Amino acid sequence: CASADRGTYSNQPQHF.

The CDR3 bases are TGTGCCAGCAGTTGGACAGATTATGGCTACACCTTC. This gives the protein CASSWTDYGYTF. The J gene is TRBJ1-2, the V gene TRBV28; weak D call: TRBD1 (6 bases). The length of the CDR3 is 12 residues. The V and J ends lost 4 bases and 5 bases respectively, with 8 bases between them. Germline V lookup: CDR1 MDHEN, CDR2 SYDVKM.

V is TRBV19 and J is TRBJ2-7; 8 nucleotides line up with TRBD1. This CDR3 is built from 17 residues. V lost 0 bases to trimming and J lost 5 bases; unmatched junction nucleotides: 12. Germline V gene sequence: CDR1 LNHDA, CDR2 SQIVND (reference sequence). Written as DNA, the CDR3 is TGTGCCAGTAGTATAGATCAACGACAGGGGTTTTTCCACGAGCAGTACTTC. Protein: CASSIDQRQGFFHEQYF. The full variable domain, rest sourced from reference TRBV19 and TRBJ2-7, is DGGITQSPKYLFRKEGQNVTLSCEQNLNHDAMYWYRQDPGQGLRLIYYSQIVNDFQKGDIAEGYSVSREKKESFPLTVTSAQKNPTAFYLCASSIDQRQGFFHEQYFGPGTRLTVT.

The chain is built from TRBV28 and TRBJ2-2; a weak D match, TRBD1 (6 bases). Germline CDR1 MDHEN, CDR2 SYDVKM. Trimming shortened V by 3 bases and J by 5 bases, and 10 bases separated the two germline ends. The CDR3 totals 14 residues. The CDR3 DNA sequence: TGTGCCAGCAGTTTGGGACACCCAACCGGGGAGCTGTTTTTT. Protein sequence: CASSLGHPTGELFF.

This clone was found once. The V gene is TRBV27, the J gene TRBJ2-5; TRBD2 agrees at 11 bases. V was clipped by 3 bases and J by 5 bases; unmatched bases: 5. Germline CDR1 reads MNHEY; CDR2 reads SMNVEV (reference sequence). CDR3 length: 15 amino acids. The DNA of the CDR3 is TGTGCCAGCAGTTTGGGGTCTAGCGGGGGGGAGACCCAGTACTTC. Translation: CASSLGSSGGETQYF.

The chain employs TRBV5-8 and TRBJ1-2; the D gene is possibly TRBD1 (5 bases). The V gene's germline CDR1 is SGHTS and CDR2 YDEGEE. The CDR3 extends over 16 amino acids. Trimming removed 4 bases at V and 4 bases at J, with 20 bases between. CDR3 sequence reads: CASSRGTLRLGYGYTF. For the CDR3, the DNA is TGTGCCAGCAGCCGAGGGACCCTTCGACTAGGCTATGGCTACACCTTC.

This chain joins TRBV9 and TRBJ1-6; TRBD1 is a possible D gene (5 bases). Germline assignment: CDR1 SGDLS and CDR2 YYNGEE. V lost 3 bases, J lost 10 bases, and 14 bases lay in between. This CDR3 has 14 residues. DNA of the CDR3: TGTGCCAGCAGCGGGCAGGGAGGAAGATCACCCCTCCACTTT. It translates to CASSGQGGRSPLHF.

The V gene is TRBV6-5, the J gene TRBJ1-2; possibly TRBD1 for D (6 bases). CDR1 is MNHEY and CDR2 is SVGAGI in the germline V gene. Trimming took off 5 bases at V and 6 bases at J, with 16 bases between the two ends. The CDR3 spans 14 residues. The DNA for the CDR3 is TGTGCCAGCAGTCCCAGGGGAGCGGTAGATGGCTACACCTTC. It yields the protein CASSPRGAVDGYTF.

The chain recombines TRBV19 with TRBJ1-5; 8 positions match TRBD1. Germline lookup yields CDR1 LNHDA and CDR2 SQIVND (reference sequence). V was pared by 4 bases and J by 0 bases, with 8 bases of the junction left unmatched. The CDR3 totals 17 residues. The CDR3 nucleotides read TGTGCCAGTAGTACCGGACAGGGCCGTTATAGCAATCAGCCCCAGCATTTT. Its protein is CASSTGQGRYSNQPQHF.

The chain recombines TRBV5-1 with TRBJ1-1; 7 bases are a match to TRBD1. CDR3 size: 16 residues. The germline gives CDR1 SGHRS, CDR2 YFSETQ. Losses at the gene ends were 0 bases for V and 4 bases for J; bases not matched to a gene: 9. The CDR3: CASSLDQGEMSTEAFF. The CDR3 DNA sequence: TGCGCCAGCAGCTTGGACCAGGGGGAGATGAGCACTGAAGCTTTCTTT.

The CDR3 bases are TGCGCCAGCAGCCCTCGGCCAGGGGGATATCAGCCCCAGCATTTT. Translating it yields CASSPRPGGYQPQHF. The genes are TRBV5-1 and TRBJ1-5; 7 bases match TRBD1. V lost 4 bases, J lost 5 bases, and 9 bases stayed unmatched. Germline CDR1 SGHRS, CDR2 YFSETQ. The CDR3 is 15 residues long.